The present T cell receptor beta chain was sequenced within a study of shared clonotypes between healthy human individuals. Study results and limitations: Represented diversity (both genetic and exposure-history) was limited by the small number of donors.

Every subset's genomic DNA went evenly onto several immunoSEQ plates. Using immunoSEQ multiplex PCR, the repertoire was profiled, and TCRdb retains in-frame clones only, with some absent. The sample records around 2.1 million clones, around 93% being singletons. The naive CD8 subset, CD45RO-negative cells positively selected for CCR7, excluded terminally differentiated effector memory CD45RA+ cells. CDR3 length: 13 residues. Germline CDR1 is MNHEY and CDR2 is SMNVEV (reference sequence). V lost 0 bases and J 7 bases, leaving 9 bases between the germline ends. A remark on this clone: The antigen is not known. Other DNA sequences of this sample code for an identical CDR3.

The V gene is TRBV27, the J gene TRBJ1-1; no reliable D call. This TCR derives from a man younger than 35 in good health. Some clones in this sample may be carry-over from other donors' samples. The material sequenced was naive CD8+ T cells from PBMCs. CDR3 residues: CASSLSGRSEAFF. CDR3 coding DNA: TGTGCCAGCAGTTTATCCGGCAGGAGTGAAGCTTTCTTT.